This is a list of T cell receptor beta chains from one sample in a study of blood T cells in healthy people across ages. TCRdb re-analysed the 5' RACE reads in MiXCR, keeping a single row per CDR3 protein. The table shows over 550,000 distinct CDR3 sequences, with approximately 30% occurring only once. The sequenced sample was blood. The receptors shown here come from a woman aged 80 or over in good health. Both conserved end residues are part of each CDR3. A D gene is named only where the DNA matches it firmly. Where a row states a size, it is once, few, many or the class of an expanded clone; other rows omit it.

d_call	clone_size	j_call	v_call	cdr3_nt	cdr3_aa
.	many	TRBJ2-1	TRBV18	TGTGCCAGCTCACCGGGGAGGGGGGCCTCCTACAATGAGCAGTTCTTC	CASSPGRGASYNEQFF
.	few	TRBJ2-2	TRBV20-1	TGCAGTGCTAGGCTCTCGAACACCGGGGAGCTGTTTTTT	CSARLSNTGELFF
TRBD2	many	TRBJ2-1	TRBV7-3	TGTGCCAGCAGCGCCAGACTAGCGGGGGCCTCATACAATGAGCAGTTCTTC	CASSARLAGASYNEQFF
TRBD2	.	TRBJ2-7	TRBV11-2	TGTGCCAGCAGCAAGACTAGCGGGGGCCACAATGAGCAGTACTTC	CASSKTSGGHNEQYF
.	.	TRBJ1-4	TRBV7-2	TGTGCCAGCAGCAAGGGACCCGTTGACTCAAATAAAAAACTGTTTTTT	CASSKGPVDSNKKLFF
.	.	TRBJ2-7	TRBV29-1	TGCAGCGTTGGGGCAGCCTACGGGCAGTACTTC	CSVGAAYGQYF
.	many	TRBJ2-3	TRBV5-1	TGCGCCAGCAGCTTGGGGGCAGACACAGATACGCAGTATTTT	CASSLGADTDTQYF
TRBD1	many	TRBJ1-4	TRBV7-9	TGTGCCAGCAGCTTAGGGACAGGGGGCAAAAATGAAAAACTGTTTTTT	CASSLGTGGKNEKLFF
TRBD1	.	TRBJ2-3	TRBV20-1	TGCAGTGCCGAGGGGGCGGCTAGCACAGATACGCAGTATTTT	CSAEGAASTDTQYF
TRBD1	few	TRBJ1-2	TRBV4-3	TGCGCCAGCAGCCAAGGCGTCCAGGGGGTGGTGGATGGCTACACCTTC	CASSQGVQGVVDGYTF
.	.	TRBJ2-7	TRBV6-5	TGTGCCAGCGGCAGGGAGGCCTACGAGCAGTACTTC	CASGREAYEQYF
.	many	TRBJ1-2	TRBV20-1	TGCAGTGCTAGAGATCCCCTACAGGGCAACTATGGCTACACCTTC	CSARDPLQGNYGYTF
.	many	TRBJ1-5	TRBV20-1	TGCAGTGCTCGATCCAAGACCGGGGCTCTCCCCGGGGGCAATCAGCCCCAGCATTTT	CSARSKTGALPGGNQPQHF
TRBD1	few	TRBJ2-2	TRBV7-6	TGTGCCAGCAGGGGACCGGGACAGGGGACCGGGGAGCTGTTTTTT	CASRGPGQGTGELFF
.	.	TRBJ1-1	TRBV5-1	TGCGCCAGCAGCCTAAACACCGCGAACACTGAAGCTTTCTTT	CASSLNTANTEAFF
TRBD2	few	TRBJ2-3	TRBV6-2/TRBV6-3	TGTGCCAGCAGTTACTCTAGCGGGGGCCCCACAGATACGCAGTATTTT	CASSYSSGGPTDTQYF
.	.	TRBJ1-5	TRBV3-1	TGTACCAGCAGCCAAGGTTTGGTCCTCAATCAGCCCCAGCATTTT	CTSSQGLVLNQPQHF
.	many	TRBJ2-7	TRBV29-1	TGCAGCGTTGCGGGCCTTACCGACGAGCAGTACTTC	CSVAGLTDEQYF
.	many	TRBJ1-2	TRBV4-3	TGCGCCAGCAGCCAAGATGGGGGGACCATTCTCTATGGCTACACCTTC	CASSQDGGTILYGYTF
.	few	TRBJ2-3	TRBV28	TGTGCCAGCGGGGAGACAGGGAGGAGAGATACGCAGTATTTT	CASGETGRRDTQYF
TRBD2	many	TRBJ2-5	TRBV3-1	TGTGCCAGCAGCCGCGGACTAGCGTCAGAGACCCAGTACTTC	CASSRGLASETQYF
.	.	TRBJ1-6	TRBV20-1	TGCAGTGCTAGAGCTCAGGGGAGGTCCTATAATTCACCCCTCCACTTT	CSARAQGRSYNSPLHF
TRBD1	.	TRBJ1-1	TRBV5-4	TGTGCCAGCAGCTCCGTTACTGACAGGGCTAATGAAGCTTTCTTT	CASSSVTDRANEAFF
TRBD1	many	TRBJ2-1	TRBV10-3	TGTGCCATCAGTAAAAACAGGGGGCACTACAATGAGCAGTTCTTC	CAISKNRGHYNEQFF
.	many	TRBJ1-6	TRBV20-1	TGCAGTGCTAGAGTAGGGCAGGGAAATTCACCCCTCCACTTT	CSARVGQGNSPLHF
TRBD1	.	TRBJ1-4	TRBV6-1	TGTGCCAGCAGGATACAGGGGAGGGAAAAACTGTTTTTT	CASRIQGREKLFF
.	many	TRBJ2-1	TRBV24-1	TGTGCCACAGGGACCTCCAAAGGGGGTTACAATGAGCAGTTCTTC	CATGTSKGGYNEQFF
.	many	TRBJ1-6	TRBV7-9	TGTGCCAGCAGCCACCCCTCCTATAATTCACCCCTCCACTTT	CASSHPSYNSPLHF
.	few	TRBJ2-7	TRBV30	TGTGCCTGGAGTGACGGGGGGCTCTCCTACGAGCAGTACTTC	CAWSDGGLSYEQYF
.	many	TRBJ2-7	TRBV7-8	TGTGCCAGCAGCTTAGCGCTCCGGACACCCGAGCAGTACTTC	CASSLALRTPEQYF
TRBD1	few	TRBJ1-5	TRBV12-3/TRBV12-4	TGTGCCAGCAGCTGGGACAGGAGGCATCAGCCCCAGCATTTT	CASSWDRRHQPQHF